The table lists the clone carrying this T cell receptor beta chain with a few counts. As yet, its antigen is unknown. Assay used: immunoSEQ multiplex PCR; TCRdb lists only in-frame clones, some missing. Of around 150,000 clones listed, 94% are singletons. Germline-derived CDR1 and CDR2 are LNHDA and SQIVND (reference sequence). The J segment lost 5 bases and the V segment lost 3 bases, leaving 13 bases of the junction unmatched. CDR3 size: 17 residues. The sample belongs to a study of T cell responses to AZD1222 COVID-19 vaccine. Across the whole study: It was second doses at about 4 or about 12 weeks that were pooled. General study points: Most donors were white British, females outnumbered males, and clonal diversity was possibly underestimated. At baseline, seropositivity was found in only a handful of AZD1222 recipients. Spike-specific TCR repertoires showed rising breadth and depth after two AZD1222 doses.

V gene TRBV19 combines with J gene TRBJ2-3, with TRBD2 matching 8 bases. The origin of this receptor is an adult in good health. The sample in question was peripheral blood, obtained on day 0 of AZD1222 vaccination. CDR3 sequence (DNA): TGTGCCAGTAGTATCCAGGTAACTAGCGGCCCCCAAGATACGCAGTATTTT. Translation gives CASSIQVTSGPQDTQYF.